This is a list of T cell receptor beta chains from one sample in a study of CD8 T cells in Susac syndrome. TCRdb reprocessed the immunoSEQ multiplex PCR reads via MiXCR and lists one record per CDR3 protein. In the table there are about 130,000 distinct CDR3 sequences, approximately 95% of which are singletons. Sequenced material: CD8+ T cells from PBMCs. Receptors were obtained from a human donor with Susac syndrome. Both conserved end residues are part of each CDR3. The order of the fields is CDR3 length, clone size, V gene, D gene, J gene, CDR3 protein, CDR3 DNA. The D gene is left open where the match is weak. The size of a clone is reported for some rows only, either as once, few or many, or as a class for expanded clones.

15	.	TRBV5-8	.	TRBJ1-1	CASSLGVGVWAEAFF	TGTGCCAGCAGCTTGGGAGTGGGGGTTTGGGCTGAAGCTTTCTTT
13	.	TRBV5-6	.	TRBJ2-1	CASSLLAGTEQFF	TGTGCCAGCAGCTTGTTGGCAGGGACCGAGCAGTTCTTC
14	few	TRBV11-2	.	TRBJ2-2	CASSLVLGTGELFF	TGTGCCAGCAGCTTAGTATTGGGGACCGGGGAGCTGTTTTTT
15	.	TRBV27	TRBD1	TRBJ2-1	CASSPGTGGDNEQFF	TGTGCCAGCAGTCCCGGGACAGGGGGGGACAATGAGCAGTTCTTC
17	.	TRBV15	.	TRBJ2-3	CATSNPELSGPADTQYF	TGTGCCACCAGCAACCCGGAGCTATCAGGGCCCGCAGATACGCAGTATTTT
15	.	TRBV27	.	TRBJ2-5	CASSLRQSFQETQYF	TGTGCCAGCAGTCTAAGACAGTCCTTCCAAGAGACCCAGTACTTC
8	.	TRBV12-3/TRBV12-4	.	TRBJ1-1	CASAEAFF	TGTGCCAGCGCCGAAGCTTTCTTT
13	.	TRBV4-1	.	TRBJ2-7	CASRGSAEGEQYF	TGCGCCAGCAGAGGGTCCGCGGAGGGAGAGCAGTACTTC
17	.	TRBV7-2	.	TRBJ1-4	CASSLGSTWGRDEKLFF	TGTGCCAGCAGCTTAGGGTCGACATGGGGCCGAGATGAAAAACTGTTTTTT
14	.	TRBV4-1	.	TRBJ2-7	CASSLELGTREQYF	TGCGCCAGCAGCCTAGAGCTTGGGACAAGGGAGCAGTACTTC
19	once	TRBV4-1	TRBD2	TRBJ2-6	CASRDVTSGRLSGANVLTF	TGCGCCAGCAGGGACGTGACTAGCGGGAGGCTGTCTGGGGCCAACGTCCTGACTTTC
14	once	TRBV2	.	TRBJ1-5	CASSVDISNQPQHF	TGTGCCAGCAGTGTTGACATTAGCAATCAGCCCCAGCATTTT
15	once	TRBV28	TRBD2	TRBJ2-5	CASRLQSGLVETQYF	TGTGCCAGCCGCCTGCAGTCGGGACTAGTTGAGACCCAGTACTTC
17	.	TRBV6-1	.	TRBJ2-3	CASTELLEAHPTDTQYF	TGTGCCAGCACCGAACTTCTTGAGGCACACCCCACAGATACGCAGTATTTT
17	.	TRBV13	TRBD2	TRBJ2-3	CASSLALAGVDTDTQYF	TGTGCCAGCAGCTTAGCACTAGCGGGAGTTGACACAGATACGCAGTATTTT
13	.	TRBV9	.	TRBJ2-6	CASSEPGANVLTF	TGTGCCAGCAGCGAGCCCGGGGCCAACGTCCTGACTTTC